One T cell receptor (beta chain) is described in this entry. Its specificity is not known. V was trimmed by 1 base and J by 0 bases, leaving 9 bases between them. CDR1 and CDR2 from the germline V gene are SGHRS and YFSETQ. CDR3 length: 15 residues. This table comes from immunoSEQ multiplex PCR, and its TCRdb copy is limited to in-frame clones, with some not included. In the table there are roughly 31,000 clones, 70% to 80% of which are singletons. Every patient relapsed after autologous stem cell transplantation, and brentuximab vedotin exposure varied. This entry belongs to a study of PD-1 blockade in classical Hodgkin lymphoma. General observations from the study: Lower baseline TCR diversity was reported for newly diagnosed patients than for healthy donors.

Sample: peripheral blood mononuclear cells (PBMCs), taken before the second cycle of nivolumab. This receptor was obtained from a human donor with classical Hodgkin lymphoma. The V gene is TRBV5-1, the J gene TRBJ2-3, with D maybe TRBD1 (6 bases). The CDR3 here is CASSLLQGSTDTQYF. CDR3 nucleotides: TGCGCCAGCAGCTTGCTACAGGGAAGCACAGATACGCAGTATTTT.